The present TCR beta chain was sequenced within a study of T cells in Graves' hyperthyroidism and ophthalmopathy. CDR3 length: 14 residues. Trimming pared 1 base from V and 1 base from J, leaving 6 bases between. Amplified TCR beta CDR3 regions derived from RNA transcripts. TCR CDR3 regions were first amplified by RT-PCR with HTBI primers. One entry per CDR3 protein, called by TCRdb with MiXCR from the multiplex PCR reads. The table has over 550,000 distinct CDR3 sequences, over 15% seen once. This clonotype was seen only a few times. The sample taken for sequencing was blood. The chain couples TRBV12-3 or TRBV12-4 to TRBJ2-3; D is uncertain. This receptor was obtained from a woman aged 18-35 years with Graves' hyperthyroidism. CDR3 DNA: TGTGCCAGCAGTTTAGAGGGCCGCACAGATACGCAGTATTTT. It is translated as CASSLEGRTDTQYF.